The rows below give T cell receptor beta chains drawn from one sample of a study of OX40 agonist ivuxolimab in advanced cancers. Produced via immunoSEQ multiplex PCR; TCRdb's table is partial and in-frame only. The table lists 55,000 to 70,000 clones, 85% of them singletons. Material: CD4+ or CD8+ T cells sorted from blood, obtained in a trial of the OX40 agonist ivuxolimab. These receptors all stem from an adult with an advanced solid tumor such as melanoma, head and neck, liver or kidney cancer. CDR3s include the opening cysteine and the closing phenylalanine or tryptophan. The order of the fields is V gene, D gene, J gene, CDR3 DNA, CDR3 protein. A D gene is named only where the DNA matches it firmly.

>TRBV19|.|TRBJ2-3
TGTGCCTCCCAGGGGACCTCGAGGGGCACAGATACGCAGTATTTT
CASQGTSRGTDTQYF
>TRBV4-3|.|TRBJ2-7
TGCGCCAGCAGCCATCGGGACACCCTCTACGAGCAGTACTTC
CASSHRDTLYEQYF
>TRBV2|.|TRBJ1-2
TGTGCCAGCAGTGCCGGACACACAACTAACTATGGCTACACCTTC
CASSAGHTTNYGYTF
>TRBV9|.|TRBJ2-1
TGTGCCAGCAGCGTAGGGCCTAGGTCTGACAATGAGCAGTTCTTC
CASSVGPRSDNEQFF
>TRBV10-1|TRBD1|TRBJ2-7
TGCGCCAGCAGTGAGCACAGGGGCTACGAGCAGTACTTC
CASSEHRGYEQYF
>TRBV4-1|TRBD1|TRBJ2-2
TGCGCCAGCAGCCAAGAGATCGGCAGGGGGTCCGGGGAGCTGTTTTTT
CASSQEIGRGSGELFF
>TRBV7-3|.|TRBJ2-3
TGTGCCAGCAGCCGTCCTACAGGGGCGGGAATGGATACGCAGTATTTT
CASSRPTGAGMDTQYF
>TRBV7-9|TRBD1|TRBJ2-1
TGTGCCAGCAGCTCAGGACAGGGGGCGACCTACAATGAGCAGTTCTTC
CASSSGQGATYNEQFF
>TRBV7-6|.|TRBJ2-1
TGTGCCAGCAGCTTACAGGAGGGGTACAATGAGCAGTTCTTC
CASSLQEGYNEQFF
>TRBV29-1|TRBD1|TRBJ2-1
TGCAGCGCCACCGATCCCGGGACAGGGGTGTGGAATGAGCAGTTCTTC
CSATDPGTGVWNEQFF
>TRBV11-3|TRBD1|TRBJ2-2
TGTGCCAGCGGGACAGGGGGGAACACCGGGGAGCTGTTTTTT
CASGTGGNTGELFF